The 13 T cell receptor beta chains below were found in one sample sequenced in a study of Ad26.COV2.S vaccination and SARS-CoV-2 variants. The repertoire was sequenced with immunoSEQ multiplex PCR; TCRdb's copy has only in-frame clones and lacks some. Altogether nearly 400,000 clones are present, about 91% being singletons, with the ten largest covering approximately 1.9%. Documented treatment: 15 to 20 received Ad26.COV2.S at low or high dose, single or two shots; a few received placebo; per-sample allocation not given. The samples were gathered on day 63 after the first injection of vaccine or placebo. The specimen was peripheral blood, collected in a trial of Ad26.COV2.S vaccine versus placebo. The receptors derive from a person between 18 and 65 years old who received the Ad26.COV2.S COVID-19 vaccine or a placebo.

This sequence joins TRBV15 and TRBJ1-1, with TRBD1 matching 7 bases. Germline V CDR1 and CDR2: LNHNV, YYDKDF (reference sequence). The V segment lost 3 bases and the J segment 8 bases; nucleotides outside the gene matches: 3. This CDR3 is 12 amino acids long. Here the CDR3 DNA reads TGTGCCACCAGCAGGATGGGACAGGAAGCTTTCTTT. It specifies CATSRMGQEAFF.

This sequence joins TRBV4-2 and TRBJ2-1; D is perhaps TRBD1 or TRBD2 (5 bases each). The germline gives CDR1 LGHNA, CDR2 YNFKEQ. V lost 2 bases and J 9 bases, leaving 8 bases between the germline ends. This CDR3 contains 12 residues. CDR3 nucleotides: TGTGCCAGCAGCCAAACTAGGGGTGAGCAGTTCTTC. This sequence encodes CASSQTRGEQFF.

The V call is TRBV6-1, the J call TRBJ1-2; D is unclear. Germline CDR1 is MNHNS and CDR2 is SASEGT. V was pared by 1 base and J by 8 bases, with 14 bases between. The CDR3 totals 14 residues. The CDR3 protein is CASSEVAASGGYTF. For the CDR3, the DNA is TGTGCCAGCAGTGAAGTCGCAGCCTCCGGGGGCTACACCTTC.

The rearrangement uses TRBV9 and TRBJ1-2; D might be TRBD1 (6 bases). Germline CDR1 is SGDLS and CDR2 is YYNGEE. This CDR3 is built from 15 residues. The V end lost 4 bases, the J end lost 3 bases, and 16 bases lay between the germline ends. Here the CDR3 reads CASSSFGGADYGYTF. CDR3 DNA sequence: TGTGCCAGCAGCTCGTTCGGGGGGGCTGACTATGGCTACACCTTC.

This sequence joins TRBV4-3 and TRBJ1-1, with a tentative D call TRBD1 (5 bases). The length of the CDR3 is 16 residues. V was trimmed by 0 bases and J by 2 bases, leaving 13 bases between them. CDR1 is LGHNA, CDR2 YSLEER, per germline. The chain's CDR3 is CASSQEVLGANTEAFF. CDR3 bases: TGCGCCAGCAGCCAAGAAGTCTTAGGGGCCAACACTGAAGCTTTCTTT.

This clone has only one observation. The V and J genes are TRBV27 and TRBJ2-2; TRBD2 aligns across 10 bases. CDR3 length: 16 amino acids. V lost 3 bases and J lost 6; bases outside the gene matches: 7. Looked up from germline, CDR1 is MNHEY and CDR2 is SMNVEV (reference sequence). CDR3 residues: CASSLLVAGGPGELFF. The CDR3, as DNA: TGTGCCAGCAGTTTGCTTGTAGCGGGAGGTCCCGGGGAGCTGTTTTTT.

The chain has TRBV5-3 and TRBJ2-1, with 14 bases matching TRBD2. TRBV5-3 is an open reading frame, and its role is uncertain. This CDR3 is 20 amino acids long. Trimming cost V 0 bases and J 3 bases; bases outside gene matches: 11. The CDR3 sequence: CARSLALLGTSGSGYNEQFF. DNA for the CDR3: TGTGCCAGAAGCTTGGCCCTCCTCGGGACTAGCGGGAGTGGCTACAATGAGCAGTTCTTC.

V and J are TRBV7-8 and TRBJ2-7; 7 bases agree with TRBD2. The CDR3 contains 15 residues. Trimming removed 3 bases from V and 5 bases from J; junction bases left unmatched: 10. CDR1 and CDR2 from the germline V gene are SGHVS and FQNEAQ. The CDR3 nucleotides read TGTGCCAGCAGCTTTTCGGGCGGGAGCGTGAACGAGCAGTACTTC. Its protein is CASSFSGGSVNEQYF. Full variable domain (outside the CDR3, taken from reference TRBV7-8 and TRBJ2-7): GAGVSQSPRYKVAKRGQDVALRCDPISGHVSLFWYQQALGQGPEFLTYFQNEAQLDKSGLPSDRFFAERPEGSVSTLKIQRTQQEDSAVYLCASSFSGGSVNEQYFGPGTRLTVT.

The V and J genes are TRBV9 and TRBJ1-4; D might be TRBD1 (6 bases). The V end was cut by 6 bases, the J end by 6 bases, with 18 bases between. The CDR3 contains 15 residues. Germline V gene data show CDR1 as SGDLS and CDR2 as YYNGEE. The CDR3 loop is CASTLGQSAYEKLFF. In DNA form, the CDR3 reads TGTGCCAGCACCCTTGGACAGTCGGCCTATGAAAAACTGTTTTTT.

This chain connects TRBV18 to TRBJ1-1, with unresolved D. The CDR3 contains 12 residues. Germline V lookup: CDR1 KGHSH, CDR2 LQKENI. The ends were cut back, 4 bases at V and 8 bases at J, with 11 bases in the middle. As DNA, the CDR3 is TGTGCCAGCTCACGGGAGCGGAGGGAAGCTTTCTTT. This encodes CASSRERREAFF.

V usage is TRBV15 and J usage is TRBJ1-5, with unresolved D. Trimming left V 1 base short and J 3 bases short, with 1 base between. The V gene's germline CDR1 is LNHNV and CDR2 YYDKDF (reference sequence). This CDR3 is 12 amino acids long. The CDR3 is CATSRVNQPQHF. For the CDR3, the DNA is TGTGCCACCAGCAGAGTCAATCAGCCCCAGCATTTT.

V is TRBV5-6 and J is TRBJ1-2, with unresolved D. Germline CDR1 is SGHDT and CDR2 is YYEEEE. The germline V and J ends were trimmed by 0 bases and 2 bases, with 8 bases remaining between them. The CDR3 is 14 amino acids. The CDR3 region has the DNA TGTGCCAGCAGCTTGGAGTTGGGGAACTATGGCTACACCTTC. Translation: CASSLELGNYGYTF.

The CDR3 DNA reads TGTGCCAGCAGTCTCGGACAGGCTGCGAACACCGGGGAGCTGTTTTTT. Protein sequence: CASSLGQAANTGELFF. This rearrangement joins TRBV27 to TRBJ2-2, with 7 bases that match TRBD1. Germline-derived CDR1 and CDR2 are MNHEY and SMNVEV (reference sequence). The CDR3 covers 16 residues. With V trimmed by 5 bases and J by 0 bases, 6 bases remained unmatched.